The rows below give T cell receptor beta chains drawn from one sample of a study of blood T cell repertoires in COVID-19. Only in-frame clones appear in the TCRdb table, and some are missing; sequencing was by immunoSEQ multiplex PCR. The sample lists around 100,000 clones; roughly 76% were seen once. Sample: peripheral blood. These receptors were collected from a man aged 80 or over with COVID-19, enrolled during active disease. CDR3s include the opening cysteine and the closing phenylalanine or tryptophan. A D gene is named only where the DNA matches it firmly. Part of the rows lack a size; the others show once, few, many or a class for expanded clones.

v_gene: TRBV5-4
abundance: NA
d_gene: NA
j_gene: TRBJ2-2
CDR3nt: TGTGCCAGCAGCTACAGGGCAGGCCGCCGTTATACCGGGGAGCTGTTTTTT
CDR3aa: CASSYRAGRRYTGELFF

v_gene: TRBV3-1/TRBV3-2
abundance: NA
d_gene: NA
j_gene: TRBJ1-1
CDR3nt: TGTGCCAGCGGGGCAGGTGAAGCTTTCTTT
CDR3aa: CASGAGEAFF

v_gene: TRBV7-6
abundance: NA
d_gene: TRBD2
j_gene: TRBJ2-5
CDR3nt: TGTGCCAGCAGCTTTACTAGCGGTGGCGGGGAGACCCAGTACTTC
CDR3aa: CASSFTSGGGETQYF

v_gene: TRBV11-2
abundance: NA
d_gene: NA
j_gene: TRBJ2-4
CDR3nt: TGTGCCAGCAGCTTATTCGGGGTCGGGGACATTCAGTACTTC
CDR3aa: CASSLFGVGDIQYF

v_gene: TRBV5-1
abundance: NA
d_gene: TRBD1
j_gene: TRBJ1-2
CDR3nt: TGCGCCAGCAGCCTTAGGACAGGAGCCCGCTATGGCTACACCTTC
CDR3aa: CASSLRTGARYGYTF

v_gene: TRBV7-2
abundance: NA
d_gene: NA
j_gene: TRBJ1-5
CDR3nt: TGTGCCAGCAGCTTAACATCAGGGTTTTTCCAGCCCCAGCATTTT
CDR3aa: CASSLTSGFFQPQHF

v_gene: TRBV7-8
abundance: once
d_gene: TRBD1
j_gene: TRBJ1-6
CDR3nt: TGTGCCAGCAGCTTAGGTCTGGACAGGAATTCACCCCTCCACTTT
CDR3aa: CASSLGLDRNSPLHF

v_gene: TRBV7-9
abundance: NA
d_gene: NA
j_gene: TRBJ2-7
CDR3nt: TGTGCCAGCAGCCCCAGGGGCTACGAGCAGTACTTC
CDR3aa: CASSPRGYEQYF

v_gene: TRBV2
abundance: NA
d_gene: TRBD2
j_gene: TRBJ2-2
CDR3nt: TGTGCCAGCAGTGAGATGCGCCTAGCGGGGGGGGCGAACACCGGGGAGCTGTTTTTT
CDR3aa: CASSEMRLAGGANTGELFF

v_gene: TRBV6-2/TRBV6-3
abundance: NA
d_gene: TRBD2
j_gene: TRBJ2-7
CDR3nt: TGTGCCAGCAGCCCTGTTTTGCGGGGGTCCTACGAGCAGTACTTC
CDR3aa: CASSPVLRGSYEQYF

v_gene: TRBV3-1/TRBV3-2
abundance: NA
d_gene: TRBD2
j_gene: TRBJ2-1
CDR3nt: TGTGCCAGCAGCCAAGTTGCTAGCGGGGGGGCCAACTACAATGAGCAGTTCTTC
CDR3aa: CASSQVASGGANYNEQFF

v_gene: TRBV19
abundance: once
d_gene: NA
j_gene: TRBJ2-1
CDR3nt: TGTGCCAGTAGTATCCGGGAGTACTCCTACAATGAGCAGTTCTTC
CDR3aa: CASSIREYSYNEQFF

v_gene: TRBV27
abundance: NA
d_gene: TRBD1
j_gene: TRBJ1-1
CDR3nt: TGTGCCAGCAGTCGAGGGACAGGGAGGAACACTGAAGCTTTCTTT
CDR3aa: CASSRGTGRNTEAFF

v_gene: TRBV6-6
abundance: NA
d_gene: NA
j_gene: TRBJ1-6
CDR3nt: TGTGCCAGCAGTCTGGACAAGAATTCACCCCTCCACTTT
CDR3aa: CASSLDKNSPLHF

v_gene: TRBV5-1
abundance: NA
d_gene: TRBD2
j_gene: TRBJ2-7
CDR3nt: TGCGCCAGCGGCTATGGGAGGGCTGGGTACGAGCAGTACTTC
CDR3aa: CASGYGRAGYEQYF

v_gene: TRBV6-5
abundance: NA
d_gene: NA
j_gene: TRBJ1-2
CDR3nt: TGTGCCAGCAGCACAACAGTCGCTAACTATGGCTACACCTTC
CDR3aa: CASSTTVANYGYTF

v_gene: TRBV5-1
abundance: NA
d_gene: NA
j_gene: TRBJ2-3
CDR3nt: TGCGCCAGCAGCTTGGATACGGGGTCTAGCACAGATACGCAGTATTTT
CDR3aa: CASSLDTGSSTDTQYF

v_gene: TRBV28
abundance: NA
d_gene: TRBD1
j_gene: TRBJ1-4
CDR3nt: TGTGCCAGCAGAATCCCGGGACAGGGAAAGAATGAAAAACTGTTTTTT
CDR3aa: CASRIPGQGKNEKLFF

v_gene: TRBV18
abundance: NA
d_gene: NA
j_gene: TRBJ2-1
CDR3nt: TGTGCCAGCTCACCTCCATCCAATGAGCAGTTCTTC
CDR3aa: CASSPPSNEQFF

v_gene: TRBV19
abundance: NA
d_gene: TRBD1
j_gene: TRBJ1-1
CDR3nt: TGTGCCAGTAGTATAGACAGGACAGGCTACACTGAAGCTTTCTTT
CDR3aa: CASSIDRTGYTEAFF

v_gene: TRBV19
abundance: NA
d_gene: TRBD2
j_gene: TRBJ2-2
CDR3nt: TGTGCCAGTAGTCCTAGCGGGGCTATCACCGGGGAGCTGTTTTTT
CDR3aa: CASSPSGAITGELFF

v_gene: TRBV19
abundance: once
d_gene: NA
j_gene: TRBJ2-3
CDR3nt: TGTGCCAGTAGTATAGCGCAGGGTGGAGATACGCAGTATTTT
CDR3aa: CASSIAQGGDTQYF

v_gene: TRBV18
abundance: NA
d_gene: TRBD1
j_gene: TRBJ2-2
CDR3nt: TGTGCCAGCTCACGCTACCTGGGACAGATGAACACCGGGGAGCTGTTTTTT
CDR3aa: CASSRYLGQMNTGELFF

v_gene: TRBV11-2
abundance: NA
d_gene: NA
j_gene: TRBJ2-1
CDR3nt: TGTGCCAGCAGCTTAGCCTCCTTACAGCCCCCCTACAATGAGCAGTTCTTC
CDR3aa: CASSLASLQPPYNEQFF

v_gene: TRBV9
abundance: NA
d_gene: NA
j_gene: TRBJ2-5
CDR3nt: TGTGCCAGCAGCGTAGCGCGATTTGAGGAGGAAGCGACCCAGTACTTC
CDR3aa: CASSVARFEEEATQYF

v_gene: TRBV29-1
abundance: NA
d_gene: TRBD1
j_gene: TRBJ1-2
CDR3nt: TGCAGCGTTGCAGGACAGGTAGCTAACTATGGCTACACCTTC
CDR3aa: CSVAGQVANYGYTF

v_gene: TRBV7-8
abundance: NA
d_gene: TRBD2
j_gene: TRBJ2-2
CDR3nt: TGTGCCAGCAGCACCGGGGGGACGAACACCGGGGAGCTGTTTTTT
CDR3aa: CASSTGGTNTGELFF

v_gene: TRBV9
abundance: NA
d_gene: TRBD1
j_gene: TRBJ1-2
CDR3nt: TGTGCCAGCAGCCCTAGGACAGGTCGTGGAGGATATGGCTACACCTTC
CDR3aa: CASSPRTGRGGYGYTF

v_gene: TRBV30
abundance: NA
d_gene: NA
j_gene: TRBJ2-1
CDR3nt: TGTGCCTGGAGCCTTACCACGGGTGAGCAGTTCTTC
CDR3aa: CAWSLTTGEQFF

v_gene: TRBV4-1
abundance: NA
d_gene: TRBD1
j_gene: TRBJ1-2
CDR3nt: TGCGCCAGCAGAAAGGGACAGCCAGAAAACTATGGCTACACCTTC
CDR3aa: CASRKGQPENYGYTF

v_gene: TRBV24-1
abundance: NA
d_gene: TRBD2
j_gene: TRBJ2-1
CDR3nt: TGTGCCACCAGTGTCGGCCTCCGGCTAGCGGGAGTGGATGAGCAGTTCTTC
CDR3aa: CATSVGLRLAGVDEQFF

v_gene: TRBV11-3
abundance: once
d_gene: NA
j_gene: TRBJ2-7
CDR3nt: TGTGCCAGCAGCTTAGATCACCTCAGGGGCCCCCCCTACGAGCAGTACTTC
CDR3aa: CASSLDHLRGPPYEQYF

v_gene: TRBV9
abundance: once
d_gene: TRBD2
j_gene: TRBJ2-3
CDR3nt: TGTGCCAGCAGCGTTGCGGGAGCCATAGATACGCAGTATTTT
CDR3aa: CASSVAGAIDTQYF

v_gene: TRBV10-3
abundance: NA
d_gene: NA
j_gene: TRBJ1-1
CDR3nt: TGTGCCATCAGTGAACAGGGAAAGAACACTGAAGCTTTCTTT
CDR3aa: CAISEQGKNTEAFF

v_gene: TRBV19
abundance: NA
d_gene: TRBD2
j_gene: TRBJ2-5
CDR3nt: TGTGCCAGTAGCCGACTAGCGGGAGTAACAGAGACCCAGTACTTC
CDR3aa: CASSRLAGVTETQYF

v_gene: TRBV19
abundance: NA
d_gene: NA
j_gene: TRBJ2-5
CDR3nt: TGTGCCAGTAGTATGCGGGCGGAAGAGACCCAGTACTTC
CDR3aa: CASSMRAEETQYF

v_gene: TRBV5-1
abundance: NA
d_gene: TRBD2
j_gene: TRBJ2-5
CDR3nt: TGCGCCAGCAGCTTGGCCGGGGGGGTCCAAGAGACCCAGTACTTC
CDR3aa: CASSLAGGVQETQYF

v_gene: TRBV7-9
abundance: NA
d_gene: NA
j_gene: TRBJ1-2
CDR3nt: TGTGCCAGCAGCTTAGAACAGGCCAACTATGGCTACACCTTC
CDR3aa: CASSLEQANYGYTF

v_gene: TRBV4-3
abundance: few
d_gene: NA
j_gene: TRBJ2-2
CDR3nt: TGCGCCAGCAGCCAAGATCCGCAGGGGTGGATCGGGGAGCTGTTTTTT
CDR3aa: CASSQDPQGWIGELFF

v_gene: TRBV4-2
abundance: NA
d_gene: TRBD2
j_gene: TRBJ2-3
CDR3nt: TGTGCCAGCAGCCAAACTAGCGGGGGGGCGGGTGCAGATACGCAGTATTTT
CDR3aa: CASSQTSGGAGADTQYF

v_gene: TRBV6-2/TRBV6-3
abundance: few
d_gene: NA
j_gene: TRBJ1-5
CDR3nt: TGTGCCAGCAGTCCCCGTCCCCGGGGGGTGGGATATAGCAATCAGCCCCAGCATTTT
CDR3aa: CASSPRPRGVGYSNQPQHF

v_gene: TRBV2
abundance: once
d_gene: NA
j_gene: TRBJ1-3
CDR3nt: TGTGCCAGCAGACCTGGGGGGGCAGGGTCGGCAGGAAACACCATATATTTT
CDR3aa: CASRPGGAGSAGNTIYF

v_gene: TRBV4-2
abundance: NA
d_gene: TRBD1
j_gene: TRBJ1-2
CDR3nt: TGTGCCAGCAGCCAGGGGGACAGGGTATCCTATGGCTACACCTTC
CDR3aa: CASSQGDRVSYGYTF

v_gene: TRBV20-1
abundance: NA
d_gene: NA
j_gene: TRBJ2-7
CDR3nt: TGCAGTGCTAGTTCGGGGGTCCACGAGCAGTACTTC
CDR3aa: CSASSGVHEQYF

v_gene: TRBV28
abundance: NA
d_gene: NA
j_gene: TRBJ2-1
CDR3nt: TGTGCCAGCAGTCCAAGCGGACTGGGTGTGGATGAGCAGTTCTTC
CDR3aa: CASSPSGLGVDEQFF

v_gene: TRBV7-2
abundance: NA
d_gene: NA
j_gene: TRBJ2-3
CDR3nt: TGTGCCAGCAGCTTCTCCGGGAGACGCACAGATACGCAGTATTTT
CDR3aa: CASSFSGRRTDTQYF

v_gene: TRBV2
abundance: NA
d_gene: NA
j_gene: TRBJ1-2
CDR3nt: TGTGCCAGCAGGATGGACAGCACGATGGATGGCTACACCTTC
CDR3aa: CASRMDSTMDGYTF

v_gene: TRBV30
abundance: NA
d_gene: TRBD1
j_gene: TRBJ2-2
CDR3nt: TGTGCCTGGAGTGTACTACAGGGGTTTGACACCGGGGAGCTGTTTTTT
CDR3aa: CAWSVLQGFDTGELFF

v_gene: TRBV7-3
abundance: NA
d_gene: NA
j_gene: TRBJ2-1
CDR3nt: TGTGCCAGCAGCTTAACGACTATAGCGCCTTCCTACAATGAGCAGTTCTTC
CDR3aa: CASSLTTIAPSYNEQFF

v_gene: TRBV7-3
abundance: NA
d_gene: NA
j_gene: TRBJ2-3
CDR3nt: TGTGCCAGCAGCTTAGGCAGGGAACAAGATACGCAGTATTTT
CDR3aa: CASSLGREQDTQYF

v_gene: TRBV10-3
abundance: NA
d_gene: NA
j_gene: TRBJ2-5
CDR3nt: TGTGCCATCAGTGTGGGGCGGGAGACCCAGTACTTC
CDR3aa: CAISVGRETQYF

v_gene: TRBV4-3
abundance: NA
d_gene: NA
j_gene: TRBJ1-3
CDR3nt: TGCGCCAGCAGCCAAGACGCGGGAACGGGAAACACCATATATTTT
CDR3aa: CASSQDAGTGNTIYF

v_gene: TRBV9
abundance: NA
d_gene: TRBD2
j_gene: TRBJ2-3
CDR3nt: TGTGCCAGCAGCCCGAGGGCGGCTAGCGGGTATCCGCCAGATACGCAGTATTTT
CDR3aa: CASSPRAASGYPPDTQYF

v_gene: TRBV21-1
abundance: NA
d_gene: NA
j_gene: TRBJ2-1
CDR3nt: TGTGCCAGCACACAGGGGGAATCCGCCTCCGACAATGAGCAGTTCTTC
CDR3aa: CASTQGESASDNEQFF